Following are 9 T cell receptor beta chains from one sample sequenced in a study of CD8+ T cells in alopecia areata. Treatment reported: oral pan-JAK inhibitor, 5-10 mg twice daily. In each case, RNA was isolated and then reverse transcribed into cDNA as the sequencing template. TCRdb's copy holds only in-frame clones and misses some; the assay was immunoSEQ multiplex PCR. The sample has about 190,000 clones, approximately 56% seen once. The sample consisted of CD4+ T cells sorted from blood, taken at week 4, from a patient treated with tofacitinib. These receptors all come from a human donor with alopecia areata.

The chain couples TRBV18 to TRBJ2-3, with D hard to call. The CDR3 is 12 residues long. The germline gives CDR1 KGHSH, CDR2 LQKENI. Trimming took 2 bases from V and 4 from J, leaving 4 bases between them. The CDR3 loop is CASSPVADTQYF. Written as DNA, the CDR3 is TGTGCCAGCTCACCAGTGGCAGATACGCAGTATTTT.

The chain links TRBV28 to TRBJ1-4; D ambiguous. V was cut by 4 bases and J by 8 bases, with 5 bases left in between. CDR1 and CDR2 from the germline V gene are MDHEN and SYDVKM. The CDR3 spans 11 residues. The CDR3 DNA follows: TGTGCCAGCAGTTGGCGGGAAAAACTGTTTTTT. It translates to CASSWREKLFF. Complete variable domain (other parts from reference TRBV28 and TRBJ1-4): DVKVTQSSRYLVKRTGEKVFLECVQDMDHENMFWYRQDPGLGLRLIYFSYDVKMKEKGDIPEGYSVSREKKERFSLILESASTNQTSMYLCASSWREKLFFGSGTQLSVL.

This chain links TRBV30 with TRBJ2-2; 7 bases line up with TRBD2. Trimming took 2 bases from V and 6 from J; bases not matched to a gene: 3. The V gene's germline CDR1 is GTSNPN and CDR2 SVGIG (reference sequence). The CDR3 loop spans 13 amino acids. CDR3 in amino acids: CAWSQTSPGELFF. CDR3 DNA sequence: TGTGCCTGGAGTCAGACTAGCCCCGGGGAGCTGTTTTTT.

The chain uses TRBV29-1 and TRBJ2-1; the match to TRBD2 covers 8 bases. Looked up from germline, CDR1 is SQVTM and CDR2 is ANQGSEA. V dropped 2 bases and J dropped 9; count of bases not matched to a gene: 6. This CDR3 spans 13 amino acids. DNA for the CDR3: TGCAGCGTTGAAATCGGGGGGGGAGCTGAGCAGTTCTTC. Its translation: CSVEIGGGAEQFF.

This sequence joins TRBV15 and TRBJ2-1; 8 nucleotides align to TRBD2. This CDR3 has 15 amino acids. The V and J ends lost 5 bases and 8 bases, in that order; junction bases with no gene match: 11. Per the germline V gene, CDR1 is LNHNV and CDR2 is YYDKDF (reference sequence). DNA of the CDR3: TGTGCCACCAGCTTTTCGGGAGGGAGCGGGGATGAGCAGTTCTTC. It is translated as CATSFSGGSGDEQFF. Supplemented by reference TRBV15 and TRBJ2-1, the full variable domain reads DAMVIQNPRYQVTQFGKPVTLSCSQTLNHNVMYWYQQKSSQAPKLLFHYYDKDFNNEADTPDNFQSRRPNTSFCFLDIRSPGLGDTAMYLCATSFSGGSGDEQFFGPGTRLTVL.

This clone was observed a few times. In nucleotides, the CDR3 is TGTGCCAGCAGTCCCGCCCAGGTAACCTCCTACGAGCAGTACTTC. Residues: CASSPAQVTSYEQYF. V is TRBV6-5 and J is TRBJ2-7; D is unresolved. This CDR3 has 15 residues. Germline CDR1 is MNHEY and CDR2 is SVGAGI. V lost 5 bases and J lost 0, with 14 bases in between.

Only one count was recorded for this clone. The chain couples TRBV20-1 to TRBJ1-2, with D possibly TRBD1 on 5 matching bases. The CDR3 sequence is 11 residues long. Germline V gene lookup returns CDR1 DFQATT and CDR2 SNEGSKA (reference sequence). Trimming stripped 3 bases from V and 6 bases from J, with 8 bases between. The CDR3 region is CSASRGNGYTF. The CDR3 bases are TGCAGTGCTAGTAGGGGTAATGGCTACACCTTC.

The chain couples TRBV19 to TRBJ2-5; D possibly corresponds to TRBD1 (6 bases). Germline V CDR1 and CDR2: LNHDA, SQIVND (reference sequence). Between the trimmed V and J ends, which lost 5 bases and 2 bases, there was a span of 12 bases. The CDR3 is 14 residues long. CDR3 nucleotide sequence: TGTGCCAGTAGTGTCCGGGACAATCAAGAGACCCAGTACTTC. Encoded protein: CASSVRDNQETQYF.

The chain joins TRBV14 to TRBJ2-2; D perhaps matches TRBD2 (6 bases). The CDR3 has 14 residues. V was shortened by 4 bases and J by 1 base, with 7 bases between the two germline ends. Germline V gene lookup returns CDR1 SGHDN and CDR2 FVKESK. The CDR3, as DNA: TGTGCCAGCAGCCCTAGCGAGAACACCGGGGAGCTGTTTTTT. This translates into CASSPSENTGELFF.